The source of this TCR beta chain is a study of PD-1 blockade in classical Hodgkin lymphoma. Time point indicated: cycle 4 day 1 (C4D1), after about 6 weeks of nivolumab. In every patient, relapse followed autologous stem cell transplantation, while exposure to brentuximab vedotin differed. CDR3 length: 14 residues. Germline assignment: CDR1 LNHDA and CDR2 SQIVND (reference sequence). After removal of 4 bases from V and 5 bases from J, the junction contained 3 bases not matched to a gene. The method was immunoSEQ multiplex PCR; TCRdb's version includes in-frame clones alone and lacks a portion of them. The sample holds approximately 26,000 clones; just under 80% are singletons and the top ten take about a sixth.

The chain uses TRBV19 and TRBJ2-1; 9 bases are shared with TRBD2. The TCR was taken from a human donor with classical Hodgkin lymphoma. Sample: peripheral blood mononuclear cells (PBMCs), taken before the fourth cycle of nivolumab. CDR3 bases: TGTGCCAGTAGTACTAGCGGGAAGAACAATGAGCAGTTCTTC. Amino acid sequence: CASSTSGKNNEQFF.